This passage covers 2 T cell receptor beta chains from one sample sequenced in a study of T cell responses to AZD1222 COVID-19 vaccine. The table came from immunoSEQ multiplex PCR; TCRdb's copy has only in-frame clones and leaves some out. The sample contains 80,000 to 100,000 clones, approximately 83% of which appear only once. This specimen consisted of peripheral blood, obtained on day 0 of AZD1222 vaccination. These receptors were obtained from an adult in good health.

The V call is TRBV7-2, the J call TRBJ2-1; D may be TRBD2 (6 bases). Trimming pared 5 bases from V and 0 bases from J, leaving 8 bases between. Germline V gene data show CDR1 as SGHTA and CDR2 as FQGNSA. The CDR3 runs 14 residues. The DNA for the CDR3 is TGTGCCAGCAGCGAACTAGCCTCCTACAATGAGCAGTTCTTC. It codes for CASSELASYNEQFF.

This clone was counted a few times. The chain combines TRBV19 with TRBJ1-1; D ambiguous. CDR3 length: 13 amino acids. V gave up 3 bases and J gave up 6 bases, with 11 bases separating them. From germline, CDR1 is LNHDA and CDR2 SQIVND (reference sequence). CDR3 in amino acids: CASSIAAFSEAFF. The CDR3 DNA is TGTGCCAGTAGTATTGCAGCGTTCTCTGAAGCTTTCTTT. Supplemented by reference TRBV19 and TRBJ1-1, the full variable domain reads DGGITQSPKYLFRKEGQNVTLSCEQNLNHDAMYWYRQDPGQGLRLIYYSQIVNDFQKGDIAEGYSVSREKKESFPLTVTSAQKNPTAFYLCASSIAAFSEAFFGQGTRLTVV.